Following are 32 T cell receptor beta chains from one sample sequenced in a study of graft-versus-host responses after intestinal transplantation. The table came from immunoSEQ multiplex PCR; TCRdb's copy has only in-frame clones and leaves some out. Counted here are around 33,000 clones, 90% to 95% occurring once; the ten biggest clones make up less than 0.85%. This specimen was PBMCs, taken 16 days after intestinal transplant. These receptors all come from a human patient who received an intestinal transplant, so some T cells may come from the graft donor.

The rearrangement links TRBV6-1 to TRBJ2-7; 8 nucleotides agree with TRBD2. V was clipped by 11 bases and J by 3 bases; unmatched bases: 6. CDR3 length: 12 residues. Per the germline V gene, CDR1 is MNHNS and CDR2 is SASEGT. CDR3 sequence (DNA): TGTGCCGCGGCAAGCGGGGGCTACGAGCAGTACTTC. It is translated as CAAASGGYEQYF.

The chain employs TRBV4-1 and TRBJ2-7, with TRBD2 matching 13 bases. The germline V gene encodes CDR1 MGHRA and CDR2 YSYEKL. This CDR3 has 16 amino acids. V trimming: 4 bases; J trimming: 7 bases; junction bases outside the gene matches: 10. CDR3 coding DNA: TGCGCCAGCAGCCCGACTAGCGGGAGGTCCAACTGGGAGCAGTACTTC. This codes for CASSPTSGRSNWEQYF.

The chain couples TRBV9 to TRBJ2-7, with TRBD1 matching 10 bases. Germline-derived CDR1 and CDR2 are SGDLS and YYNGEE. The J segment lost 7 bases and the V segment lost 3 bases, leaving 4 bases of the junction unmatched. This CDR3 contains 13 residues. CDR3 in amino acids: CASSATGGEEQYF. CDR3 in DNA: TGTGCCAGCAGCGCGACAGGGGGCGAGGAGCAGTACTTC. Based on the CDR3 plus reference TRBV9 and TRBJ2-7, the full variable domain is DSGVTQTPKHLITATGQRVTLRCSPRSGDLSVYWYQQSLDQGLQFLIQYYNGEERAKGNILERFSAQQFPDLHSELNLSSLELGDSALYFCASSATGGEEQYFGPGTRLTVT.

The rearrangement uses TRBV28 and TRBJ1-2, with 11 bases fitting TRBD1. V lost 4 bases, J lost 7 bases, and 5 bases stayed unmatched. This CDR3 has 14 amino acids. CDR1 and CDR2 from the germline V gene are MDHEN and SYDVKM. The CDR3 protein is CASSWDRGESGYTF. The DNA of the CDR3 is TGTGCCAGCAGTTGGGACAGGGGGGAGAGTGGCTACACCTTC.

The chain employs TRBV9 and TRBJ1-5, with a tentative D call TRBD1 (6 bases). Looked up from germline, CDR1 is SGDLS and CDR2 is YYNGEE. The CDR3 contains 14 residues. V lost 3 bases and J 7 bases, leaving 14 bases between the germline ends. The CDR3 region has the DNA TGTGCCAGCAGCGACAGGGAAAGAAGCCAGCCCCAGCATTTT. Its protein is CASSDRERSQPQHF.

The J gene is TRBJ1-2, the V gene TRBV27, with D possibly matching TRBD1 (6 bases). The CDR3 loop spans 14 amino acids. Germline-derived CDR1 and CDR2 are MNHEY and SMNVEV (reference sequence). The germline V and J ends were trimmed by 2 bases and 2 bases, with 9 bases remaining between them. DNA for the CDR3: TGTGCCAGCAGTTTAGGACAGAACAACTATGGCTACACCTTC. Protein product: CASSLGQNNYGYTF.

J is TRBJ2-5 and V is TRBV5-4; D is perhaps TRBD2 (5 bases). Per germline, CDR1 SGHNT and CDR2 YYREEE (reference sequence). Trimming shortened V by 2 bases and J by 2 bases, and 19 bases separated the two germline ends. CDR3 length equals 17 residues. The CDR3 here is CASSFNGGNSNQETQYF. In DNA form, the CDR3 reads TGTGCCAGCAGCTTCAACGGAGGCAATTCCAATCAAGAGACCCAGTACTTC.

The V and J genes are TRBV5-5 and TRBJ2-7; D is perhaps TRBD1 (5 bases). Trimming removed 4 bases from V and 1 base from J, with 12 bases in between. The CDR3 is 14 amino acids. From germline, CDR1 is SGHKS and CDR2 YYEKEE (reference sequence). The CDR3 coding sequence is TGTGCCAGCAGCCAACCACAGGAATCCTACGAGCAGTACTTC. Protein: CASSQPQESYEQYF.

The chain recombines TRBV7-2 with TRBJ2-7; D uncertain. Germline CDR1 SGHTA, CDR2 FQGNSA. V lost 8 bases and J lost 4, with 21 bases in between. The CDR3 has 15 residues. CDR3 residues: CASSYPPRLEYEQYF. CDR3 nucleotide sequence: TGTGCCAGCTCGTACCCCCCCAGGCTGGAATACGAGCAGTACTTC. The complete variable domain, with remaining parts taken from reference TRBV7-2 and TRBJ2-7, reads GAGVSQSPSNKVTEKGKDVELRCDPISGHTALYWYRQSLGQGLEFLIYFQGNSAPDKSGLPSDRFSAERTGGSVSTLTIQRTQQEDSAVYLCASSYPPRLEYEQYFGPGTRLTVT.

The V and J genes are TRBV7-2 and TRBJ1-2; no clear D gene. The V end lost 5 bases, the J end lost 6 bases, and 7 bases lay between the germline ends. CDR3 length: 11 residues. Germline V CDR1 and CDR2: SGHTA, FQGNSA. The CDR3 DNA reads TGTGCCAGCAGCCCCTGGGATGGCTACACCTTC. Translation gives CASSPWDGYTF. The full variable domain, with the rest looked up from reference TRBV7-2 and TRBJ1-2, is GAGVSQSPSNKVTEKGKDVELRCDPISGHTALYWYRQSLGQGLEFLIYFQGNSAPDKSGLPSDRFSAERTGGSVSTLTIQRTQQEDSAVYLCASSPWDGYTFGSGTRLTVV.

The CDR3 loop is CASSLYPSGSTDTQYF. CDR3 coding DNA: TGTGCCAGCAGCTTATACCCTAGCGGGAGTACAGATACGCAGTATTTT. The rearrangement joins TRBV11-1 to TRBJ2-3; 10 nucleotides align to TRBD2. The CDR3 spans 16 residues. Germline V gene data show CDR1 as SGHAT and CDR2 as FQDESV (reference sequence). V trimming: 2 bases; J trimming: 3 bases; junction bases outside the gene matches: 5.

The V and J genes are TRBV14 and TRBJ2-7; D may correspond to TRBD1 or TRBD2 (5 bases each). Germline V gene data show CDR1 as SGHDN and CDR2 as FVKESK. The CDR3 length is 14 residues. Trimming cost V 3 bases and J 4 bases, with 13 bases left between them. The CDR3 DNA reads TGTGCCAGCAGCCACGGACAAGGAGGATACGAGCAGTACTTC. Its translation: CASSHGQGGYEQYF.

Of note for this clone: A read error may produce the germline difference seen at one junction end. This same CDR3 is encoded by further DNA sequences in the sample. This chain links TRBV27 with TRBJ2-1, with D unresolved. In germline, CDR1 is MNHEY, CDR2 SMNVEV (reference sequence). This CDR3 region has 12 residues. In DNA, the CDR3 is TGTGCCAGTAGTTCCTCCTTGTTAAGACCGTTCTTC. This gives the protein CASSSSLLRPFF.

This rearrangement joins TRBV28 to TRBJ2-7; 7 nucleotides line up with TRBD1. This CDR3 region has 15 residues. V dropped 6 bases and J dropped 2; count of bases not matched to a gene: 10. Germline V gene sequence: CDR1 MDHEN, CDR2 SYDVKM. The CDR3 region has the DNA TGTGCCAGCAGCTGGGGACAGCTTACCACCTACGAGCAGTACTTC. Translating it yields CASSWGQLTTYEQYF.

The V and J genes are TRBV27 and TRBJ2-7; TRBD2 aligns across 11 bases. Germline CDR1 is MNHEY and CDR2 is SMNVEV (reference sequence). CDR3 size: 16 residues. V lost 3 bases to trimming and J lost 6 bases; unmatched junction nucleotides: 10. CDR3 sequence reads: CASSLARLAGGREQYF. In DNA, the CDR3 is TGTGCCAGCAGTTTGGCTCGGCTAGCGGGAGGTCGCGAGCAGTACTTC.

The chain couples TRBV5-8 to TRBJ1-5, with D unclear. Germline CDR1 is SGHTS and CDR2 is YDEGEE. The CDR3 length is 16 residues. The V gene lost 6 bases and the J gene lost 0 bases, with 16 bases spanning the gap. The CDR3, as DNA: TGTGCCAGCACCCTACGGGTTACCCATAGCAATCAGCCCCAGCATTTT. Translation: CASTLRVTHSNQPQHF.

This clone is a singleton in its sample. The chain joins TRBV19 to TRBJ1-5; D not resolved. The germline V gene has CDR1 LNHDA and CDR2 SQIVND (reference sequence). The V end was cut by 7 bases, the J end by 0 bases, with 16 bases between. This CDR3 has 16 amino acids. The CDR3 loop is CASNLRGPASNQPQHF. The CDR3, as DNA: TGTGCCAGTAACCTCCGAGGGCCGGCTAGCAATCAGCCCCAGCATTTT.

The chain carries TRBV12-1 and TRBJ2-1; no DNA check was done on the table's D call, TRBD2. TRBV12-1 is designated a pseudogene. CDR3 size: 16 residues. CDR3 protein: CASSSGLAVKRNEQFF. CDR3 bases: TGTGCCAGCAGCTCGGGACTAGCGGTTAAGCGAAATGAGCAGTTCTTC.

This chain links TRBV4-3 with TRBJ1-4; 8 bases fit TRBD1. Trimming at V came to 1 base and at J to 5 bases, leaving 0 bases not matched to a gene. The length of the CDR3 is 14 residues. Germline CDR1 LGHNA, CDR2 YSLEER. The CDR3 protein is CASSQGTGNEKLFF. The CDR3 DNA sequence: TGCGCCAGCAGCCAAGGGACAGGGAATGAAAAACTGTTTTTT.

The chain couples TRBV7-8 to TRBJ1-2, with D unclear. V lost 2 bases to trimming and J lost 4 bases, with 11 bases between them. The germline V gene has CDR1 SGHVS and CDR2 FQNEAQ. The CDR3 has 14 residues. In DNA, the CDR3 is TGTGCCAGCAGCTTAAATTTGAAGGCCTATGGCTACACCTTC. Translated, it gives CASSLNLKAYGYTF.

This chain links TRBV29-1 with TRBJ1-5; D uncertain. The germline V gene encodes CDR1 SQVTM and CDR2 ANQGSEA. CDR3 length equals 13 residues. Trimming stripped 3 bases from V and 7 bases from J, with 13 bases between. The CDR3 region has the DNA TGCAGCGTTGATACCGGGTTAGGCCAGCCCCAGCATTTT. Its protein product is CSVDTGLGQPQHF.

The chain recombines TRBV5-4 with TRBJ2-5; the D gene is possibly TRBD1 (5 bases). The CDR3 covers 12 residues. Germline CDR1 is SGHNT and CDR2 is YYREEE (reference sequence). V dropped 0 bases and J dropped 5 bases, with 5 bases sitting between them. CDR3 nucleotides: TGTGCCAGCAGCTTGGCAGGGGAGACCCAGTACTTC. Translated, it gives CASSLAGETQYF.

The chain recombines TRBV4-1 with TRBJ2-7; 8 bases map to TRBD2. The CDR3 extends over 16 amino acids. With 3 bases clipped from V and 4 bases from J, the junction kept 11 bases outside the gene matches. Germline V CDR1 and CDR2: MGHRA, YSYEKL. The CDR3 region has the DNA TGCGCCAGCAGCCACCCCACGGGGGGGGCTAGGTACGAGCAGTACTTC. As protein: CASSHPTGGARYEQYF.

This clone was detected only once. V usage is TRBV29-1 and J usage is TRBJ2-5, with 7 bases aligning to TRBD1. Looked up from germline, CDR1 is SQVTM and CDR2 is ANQGSEA. V was pared by 2 bases and J by 2 bases, with 2 bases of the junction left unmatched. The CDR3 has 13 residues. The CDR3 region is CSVERDRQETQYF. In DNA form, the CDR3 reads TGCAGCGTTGAAAGGGACAGACAAGAGACCCAGTACTTC.

The chain uses TRBV7-8 and TRBJ2-7, with 8 bases that match TRBD1. The V and J ends lost 8 bases and 5 bases, in that order; junction bases with no gene match: 5. Germline V gene lookup returns CDR1 SGHVS and CDR2 FQNEAQ. The CDR3 covers 12 residues. CDR3 in DNA: TGTGCCAGCGGACAGGGAGAAAACGAGCAGTACTTC. This gives the protein CASGQGENEQYF.

The gene calls are TRBV28 and TRBJ2-7; 7 nucleotides align to TRBD1. The J segment lost 4 bases and the V segment lost 7 bases, leaving 10 bases of the junction unmatched. CDR3 length: 14 residues. In germline, CDR1 is MDHEN, CDR2 SYDVKM. The CDR3 here is CASTLGDRPYEQYF. The CDR3 DNA follows: TGTGCCAGCACCCTAGGGGACAGACCATACGAGCAGTACTTC.

The chain combines TRBV28 with TRBJ2-5; TRBD1 aligns across 8 bases. The junction had 13 bases not matched to a gene; V was cut back by 5 bases and J by 2 bases. Germline loops: CDR1 MDHEN, CDR2 SYDVKM. This CDR3 contains 17 residues. In DNA form, the CDR3 reads TGTGCCAGCAGTCCACAGGGGACAGGTGCGATACAAGAGACCCAGTACTTC. This translates into CASSPQGTGAIQETQYF.

The chain employs TRBV7-9 and TRBJ2-5; D uncertain. Germline CDR1 SEHNR, CDR2 FQNEAQ (reference sequence). V was clipped by 5 bases and J by 4 bases, with 11 bases between them. CDR3 length equals 13 residues. CDR3 in DNA: TGTGCCAGCAGCCCCGATGCGTTAGAGACCCAGTACTTC. Encoded protein: CASSPDALETQYF.

The rearrangement uses TRBV19 and TRBJ2-7; 8 positions agree with TRBD2. Germline-derived CDR1 and CDR2 are LNHDA and SQIVND (reference sequence). V was pared by 1 base and J by 3 bases, with 5 bases of the junction left unmatched. The CDR3 has 15 amino acids. Here the CDR3 DNA reads TGTGCCAGTAGTATAGGAGCGGGAGTCTACTACGAGCAGTACTTC. Translation: CASSIGAGVYYEQYF.

The chain uses TRBV10-3 and TRBJ2-3; 10 bases fit TRBD2. This CDR3 contains 18 residues. After removal of 4 bases from V and 2 bases from J, the junction contained 12 bases not matched to a gene. CDR1 is ENHRY, CDR2 SYGVKD, per germline. The chain's CDR3 is CAISATFFGLAATDTQYF. In nucleotides, the CDR3 is TGTGCCATCAGTGCCACCTTTTTCGGACTAGCGGCCACAGATACGCAGTATTTT.

The CDR3 loop is CAISEHSTYVQYF. The CDR3 bases are TGTGCCATCAGTGAACATAGTACGTATGTGCAGTACTTC. The chain uses TRBV10-3 and TRBJ2-7; the D is unclear. The germline V gene has CDR1 ENHRY and CDR2 SYGVKD. This CDR3 has 13 amino acids. V gave up 3 bases and J gave up 9 bases, with 15 bases separating them.

The CDR3 DNA sequence: TGTGCCAGCAGTTACAGCAGGGTGAGCTACGAGCAGTACTTC. It specifies CASSYSRVSYEQYF. The rearrangement links TRBV6-6 to TRBJ2-7, with D possibly being TRBD1 (5 bases). CDR1 is MNHNY, CDR2 SVGAGI, per germline (reference sequence). Trimming shortened V by 2 bases and J by 3 bases, and 11 bases separated the two germline ends. The CDR3 runs 14 residues.